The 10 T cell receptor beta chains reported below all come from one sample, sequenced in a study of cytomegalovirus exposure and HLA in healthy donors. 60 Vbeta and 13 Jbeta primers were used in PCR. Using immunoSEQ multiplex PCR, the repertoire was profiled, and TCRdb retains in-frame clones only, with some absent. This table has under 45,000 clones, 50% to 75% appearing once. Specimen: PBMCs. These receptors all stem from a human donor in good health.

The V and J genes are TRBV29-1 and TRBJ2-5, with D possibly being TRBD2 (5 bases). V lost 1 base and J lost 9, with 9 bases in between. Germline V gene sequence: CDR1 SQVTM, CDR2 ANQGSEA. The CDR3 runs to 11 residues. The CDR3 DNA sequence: TGCAGCGTTGAAGTGGGAGTTCCCCAGTACTTC. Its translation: CSVEVGVPQYF.

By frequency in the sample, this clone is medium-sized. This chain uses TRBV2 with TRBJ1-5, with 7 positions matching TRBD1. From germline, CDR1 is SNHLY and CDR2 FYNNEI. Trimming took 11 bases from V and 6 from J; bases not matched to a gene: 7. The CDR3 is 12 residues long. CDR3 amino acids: CAVQGTGQPQHF. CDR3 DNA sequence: TGTGCCGTACAGGGGACCGGTCAGCCCCAGCATTTT. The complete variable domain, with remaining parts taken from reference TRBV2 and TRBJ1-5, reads EPEVTQTPSHQVTQMGQEVILRCVPISNHLYFYWYRQILGQKVEFLVSFYNNEISEKSEIFDDQFSVERPDGSNFTLKIRSTKLEDSAMYFCAVQGTGQPQHFGDGTRLSIL.

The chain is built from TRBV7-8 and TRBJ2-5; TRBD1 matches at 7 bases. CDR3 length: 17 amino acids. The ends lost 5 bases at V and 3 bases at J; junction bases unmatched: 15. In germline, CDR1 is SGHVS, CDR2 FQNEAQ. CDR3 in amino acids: CASSASQRQGREETQYF. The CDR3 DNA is TGTGCCAGCAGCGCATCCCAGAGACAGGGTCGGGAAGAGACCCAGTACTTC.

CDR3 sequence: CATSRDPAVFGTEAFF. DNA for the CDR3: TGTGCCACCAGCAGAGATCCGGCGGTTTTTGGGACTGAAGCTTTCTTT. The genes are TRBV15 and TRBJ1-1; D uncertain. The CDR3 contains 16 residues. Germline lookup yields CDR1 LNHNV and CDR2 YYDKDF (reference sequence). The V gene lost 0 bases and the J gene lost 5 bases, with 16 bases spanning the gap.

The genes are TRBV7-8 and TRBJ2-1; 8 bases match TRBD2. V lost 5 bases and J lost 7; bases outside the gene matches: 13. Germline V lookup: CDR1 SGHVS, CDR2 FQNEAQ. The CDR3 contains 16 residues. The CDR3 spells CASSLLGAGGVNEQFF. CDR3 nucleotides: TGTGCCAGCAGCCTGCTTGGGGCGGGGGGAGTGAATGAGCAGTTCTTC. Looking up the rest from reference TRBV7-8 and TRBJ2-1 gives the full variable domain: GAGVSQSPRYKVAKRGQDVALRCDPISGHVSLFWYQQALGQGPEFLTYFQNEAQLDKSGLPSDRFFAERPEGSVSTLKIQRTQQEDSAVYLCASSLLGAGGVNEQFFGPGTRLTVL.

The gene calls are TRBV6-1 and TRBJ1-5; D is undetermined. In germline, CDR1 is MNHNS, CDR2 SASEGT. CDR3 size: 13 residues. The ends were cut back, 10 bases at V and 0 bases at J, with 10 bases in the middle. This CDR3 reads CATTDYSNQPQHF. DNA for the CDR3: TGTGCCACAACAGATTATAGCAATCAGCCCCAGCATTTT.

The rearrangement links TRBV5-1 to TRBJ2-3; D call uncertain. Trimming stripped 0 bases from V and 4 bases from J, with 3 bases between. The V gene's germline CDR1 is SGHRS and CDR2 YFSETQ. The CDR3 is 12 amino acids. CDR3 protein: CASSLAADTQYF. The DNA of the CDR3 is TGCGCCAGCAGCTTGGCTGCAGATACGCAGTATTTT.

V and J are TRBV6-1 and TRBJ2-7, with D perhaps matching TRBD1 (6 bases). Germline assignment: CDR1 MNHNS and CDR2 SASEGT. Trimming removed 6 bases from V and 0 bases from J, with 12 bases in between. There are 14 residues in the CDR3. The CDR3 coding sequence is TGTGCCAGCAGCGGCCAGGGGAGCTCCTACGAGCAGTACTTC. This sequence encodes CASSGQGSSYEQYF.

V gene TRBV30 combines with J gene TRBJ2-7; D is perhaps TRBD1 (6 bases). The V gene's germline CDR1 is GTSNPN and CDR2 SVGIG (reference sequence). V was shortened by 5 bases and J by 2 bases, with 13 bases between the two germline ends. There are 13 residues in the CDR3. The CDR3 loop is CAWAPGTPYEQYF. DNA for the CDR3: TGTGCCTGGGCCCCCGGGACACCCTACGAGCAGTACTTC.

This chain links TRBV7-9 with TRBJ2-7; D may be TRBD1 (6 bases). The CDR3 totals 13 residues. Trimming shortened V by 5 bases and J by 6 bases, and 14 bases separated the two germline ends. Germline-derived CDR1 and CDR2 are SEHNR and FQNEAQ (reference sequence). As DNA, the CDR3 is TGTGCCAGCAGCCCAAACAGGGTCGGCGAGCAGTACTTC. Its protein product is CASSPNRVGEQYF.